Sequencing of this TCR beta chain was carried out in a study of T cell responses to AZD1222 COVID-19 vaccine. The table came from immunoSEQ multiplex PCR; TCRdb's copy has only in-frame clones and leaves some out. This sample has some 150,000 clones, with approximately 94% found just once. The material sequenced was peripheral blood, taken on day 0 of AZD1222 vaccination. This clonotype was sampled from an adult in good health.

DNA for the CDR3: TGTGCCAGCTCACCTATGCGGACACCGGGCACCTACGAGCAGTACTTC. Residues: CASSPMRTPGTYEQYF. The chain employs TRBV18 and TRBJ2-7, with D maybe TRBD1 (5 bases). CDR1 and CDR2 (germline): KGHSH, LQKENI. The CDR3 has 16 residues. V shed 3 bases and J shed 2 bases, with 17 bases lying between them.